This passage covers 9 T cell receptor beta chains from one sample sequenced in a study of human T cells and chemical hapten exposure. TCRdb recomputed calls from the RACE reads with MiXCR, one row per CDR3 protein. The table lists nearly 110,000 distinct CDR3 sequences, more than 10% of them singletons. Time point here: pre-sensitization, week 0. Noted treatment: therapeutic diphenylcyclopropenone sensitization with weekly scalp DPC. This material consisted of whole blood, taken in connection with sensitization to the hapten diphenylcyclopropenone (DPC). The receptors come from a woman aged 45-60 years with alopecia areata. Some clones in this sample may be carry-over from other donors' samples.

Only a few counts were recorded for this clonotype. This rearrangement joins TRBV4-3 to TRBJ2-2; tentative D call: TRBD1 (5 bases). V lost 4 bases and J lost 2, with 14 bases in between. The germline CDR1 and CDR2 sequences are LGHNA and YSLEER. CDR3 length: 16 residues. DNA of the CDR3: TGCGCCAGCAGCCTGCGGAAGGGGCCAAACACCGGGGAGCTGTTTTTT. Translation gives CASSLRKGPNTGELFF.

This clonotype has a count of ten or more. This chain joins TRBV6-5 and TRBJ1-6, with D tentatively TRBD1 (5 bases). CDR3 size: 12 residues. Germline V gene sequence: CDR1 MNHEY, CDR2 SVGAGI. The germline V and J ends were trimmed by 8 bases and 7 bases, with 9 bases remaining between them. The CDR3 loop is CASGQGNSPLHF. CDR3 bases: TGTGCCAGCGGGCAGGGAAATTCACCCCTCCACTTT.

Note on this clonotype: The CDR3 end shows no conserved phenylalanine or tryptophan, and so a read error is likely. The J gene is TRBJ1-1, the V gene TRBV6-5, with D unclear. CDR3 length equals 13 residues. Trimming took off 2 bases at V and 3 bases at J, with 7 bases between the two ends. Germline V gene sequence: CDR1 MNHEY, CDR2 SVGAGI. CDR3 amino acids: CASSYGRDTEAFS. CDR3 nucleotides: TGTGCCAGCAGTTACGGGCGGGACACTGAAGCTTTCTCT.

There are many counts of this clonotype. The genes are TRBV20-1 and TRBJ2-7; D unclear. The V gene lost 2 bases and the J gene lost 2 bases, with 10 bases spanning the gap. The CDR3 has 13 amino acids. Germline values: CDR1 DFQATT, CDR2 SNEGSKA (reference sequence). CDR3 DNA: TGCAGTGCTAGAAACGAACAGACCTACGAGCAGTACTTC. Translation: CSARNEQTYEQYF.

Written as DNA, the CDR3 is TGTGCCAGCAGCGTAGCTCGGACAGAAAACTACTATGGCTACACCTTC. Encoded protein: CASSVARTENYYGYTF. V gene TRBV9 combines with J gene TRBJ1-2; TRBD1 is a possible D gene (6 bases). The V end lost 0 bases, the J end lost 3 bases, and 15 bases lay between the germline ends. The CDR3 sequence is 16 residues long. CDR1 is SGDLS and CDR2 is YYNGEE in the germline V gene. Together with reference TRBV9 and TRBJ1-2, the CDR3 gives the full variable domain: DSGVTQTPKHLITATGQRVTLRCSPRSGDLSVYWYQQSLDQGLQFLIQYYNGEERAKGNILERFSAQQFPDLHSELNLSSLELGDSALYFCASSVARTENYYGYTFGSGTRLTVV.

This clonotype was seen many times. The chain couples TRBV10-3 to TRBJ2-7; D may match TRBD1 or TRBD2 (7 bases each). Germline-derived CDR1 and CDR2 are ENHRY and SYGVKD. Trimming removed 4 bases from V and 1 base from J, with 14 bases in between. The CDR3 length is 15 residues. CDR3 in amino acids: CAISVGRDSSYEQYF. CDR3 coding DNA: TGTGCCATCAGTGTTGGGAGGGACAGTTCCTACGAGCAGTACTTC.

This chain joins TRBV28 and TRBJ2-3, with D unresolved. Germline loops: CDR1 MDHEN, CDR2 SYDVKM. The CDR3 is 14 residues long. The V and J ends lost 3 bases and 0 bases respectively, with 7 bases between them. The CDR3 DNA reads TGTGCCAGCAGTTTTCCCCCTAGCACAGATACGCAGTATTTT. Its translation is CASSFPPSTDTQYF.

This rearrangement joins TRBV28 to TRBJ2-3; D remains ambiguous. The germline gives CDR1 MDHEN, CDR2 SYDVKM. The ends were cut back, 3 bases at V and 4 bases at J, with 14 bases in the middle. The CDR3 loop spans 15 amino acids. The CDR3: CASSLLALRPDTQYF. CDR3 nucleotide sequence: TGTGCCAGCAGTTTGCTTGCCCTCCGGCCAGATACGCAGTATTTT.

This clonotype has only a few counts. CDR3 in amino acids: CASRDRTGGNTEAFF. In nucleotides, the CDR3 is TGTGCCAGCAGGGATCGGACAGGGGGGAACACTGAAGCTTTCTTT. The rearrangement uses TRBV2 and TRBJ1-1, with 10 bases identical to TRBD1. V lost 6 bases, J lost 1 base, and 5 bases stayed unmatched. The CDR3 contains 15 residues. The germline V gene has CDR1 SNHLY and CDR2 FYNNEI.